This TCR beta chain was found in a study of cytomegalovirus exposure and HLA in healthy donors. Study findings and constraints: After further analysis at a later stage, some 15,000 TCR beta sequences were associated with HLA alleles at 0.05 false discovery rate. According to reports, the classifier identified cytomegalovirus status with high specificity and sensitivity. Rarity characterized most TCR sequences, yet some public TCRs appeared in many donors.

The PCR made use of 60 Vbeta and 13 Jbeta primers. Some clones are missing from TCRdb's copy, which holds only in-frame ones; the method was immunoSEQ multiplex PCR. The sample records about 120,000 clones, 60% to 75% being singletons. This clone was counted a single time. Its specificity is unknown. The length of the CDR3 is 13 residues. The V end lost 5 bases, the J end lost 6 bases, and 11 bases lay between the germline ends. Germline V gene sequence: CDR1 MGHRA, CDR2 YSYEKL. Sequencing input: PBMCs. The genes are TRBV4-1 and TRBJ1-5; D is possibly TRBD1 (6 bases). The source is a woman between 35 and 50 years old in good health and CMV-seropositive. The CDR3 DNA reads as TGCGCCAGCAGCGGGGGGGCGGCTCAGCCCCAGCATTTT. Protein: CASSGGAAQPQHF.